This T cell receptor (beta chain) is drawn from a study of T-cell memory formation after mild COVID-19. TCRdb independently ran MiXCR on the 5' RACE reads; one entry per CDR3 protein. The data show a few hundred thousand distinct CDR3 sequences, roughly 21% seen once. Sequenced sample: PBMCs or a T cell subset sorted from them (not recorded which). The sequence came from an adult woman who had mild COVID-19 (a few samples of this study predate the infection). Cell type and time point are not known.

The DNA for the CDR3 is TGTGCCTGGAGTCCCTCTCGCACAGATACGCAGTATTTT. Protein: CAWSPSRTDTQYF. This chain links TRBV30 with TRBJ2-3; D ambiguous. Trimming removed 2 bases at V and 1 base at J, with 7 bases between. The CDR3 is 13 residues long. Germline V CDR1 and CDR2: GTSNPN, SVGIG (reference sequence).